Sequencing of this TCR beta chain was carried out in a study of siplizumab effects on memory and regulatory T cells. General study findings and limits: The majority of clones, roughly 75-95% of proliferating CD4+ or CD8+ clones, lacked an assignable naive or memory phenotype. Naive T cells seemed more diverse than memory cells and seemed major alloresponse contributors. Reactions containing siplizumab showed mappable alloreactive CD4+ clones averaging around 70% Treg-derived, versus 25% to 30% in controls.

Using immunoSEQ multiplex PCR, the repertoire was profiled, and TCRdb retains in-frame clones only, with some absent. The sample yields about 97,000 clones, 90% to 95% seen once. Between the trimmed V and J ends, which lost 6 bases and 8 bases, there was a span of 22 bases. The CDR3 is made up of 15 amino acids. The germline V gene encodes CDR1 MGHDK and CDR2 SYGVNS. As regards this clone: Its antigen remains unknown.

This rearrangement joins TRBV25-1 to TRBJ1-2, with D perhaps TRBD1 (6 bases). This clonotype was obtained from a human donor in good health. The sequencing input was CD4+ T cells sorted from blood. The chain's CDR3 is CASRGSPRDIGGYTF. The CDR3 DNA follows: TGTGCCAGCAGGGGTTCACCCCGGGACATCGGAGGCTACACCTTC.